This record covers a single T cell receptor beta chain. Living in roughly 23 US areas, the participants were between roughly 18 and 90 years of age. These data are taken from a study of blood T cell repertoires in COVID-19. The CDR3 is 12 amino acids. V was trimmed by 1 base and J by 3 bases, leaving 3 bases between them. Germline values: CDR1 SGHAT, CDR2 FQNNGV. In the source study's methods: Amplification of reference gene primers was used by the study to estimate nucleated cell counts. Profiling relied on immunoSEQ multiplex PCR, and the TCRdb table lists in-frame clones only, not all of them. That table supplies the V and J calls and clone size; D and trimming were determined from the DNA. The table records some 460,000 clones, around 90% of them present only once.

This sequence joins TRBV11-2 and TRBJ1-2, with unresolved D. The TCR sequence derives from a woman under 30 with acute COVID-19. Sample: PBMCs or T cells enriched from blood (not recorded which). This chain's CDR3 is CASSLVDYGYTF. CDR3 DNA sequence: TGTGCCAGCAGCTTAGTCGACTATGGCTACACCTTC.